Given below is one TCR beta chain in context. As yet, its antigen is unknown. The sample is drawn from a study of CXCR3-negative and CXCR3-positive naive CD8 T cells. Libraries of TRB cDNA were made by 5' RACE and carried UMIs. Each CDR3 protein gets one entry in TCRdb, which reprocessed the 5' RACE reads and gives no DNA. The table lists about 140,000 distinct CDR3 sequences. This CDR3 comprises 14 residues. The germline gives CDR1 SGHTA, CDR2 FQGNSA. Study-wide results and caveats: TRB CDR3 hydrophobicity was greater in CXCR3-positive naive cells than in CXCR3-negative naive cells.

The receptor was isolated from a human donor in good health. Some clones in this sample may be carry-over from other donors' samples. The sequenced material came from naive CXCR3+ CD8+ T cells from blood. Subset specified: CD45RO-CCR7+CD27+CD95- naive CD8+ T cells expressing CXCR3 (TNR3+). The rearrangement joins TRBV7-2 to TRBJ2-1; TCRdb picks TRBD1, but there is no DNA to check that call. The CDR3: CASSPWTGDNEQFF. The full variable domain, in which reference TRBV7-2 and TRBJ2-1 provide the parts outside the CDR3, is GAGVSQSPSNKVTEKGKDVELRCDPISGHTALYWYRQSLGQGLEFLIYFQGNSAPDKSGLPSDRFSAERTGGSVSTLTIQRTQQEDSAVYLCASSPWTGDNEQFFGPGTRLTVL.